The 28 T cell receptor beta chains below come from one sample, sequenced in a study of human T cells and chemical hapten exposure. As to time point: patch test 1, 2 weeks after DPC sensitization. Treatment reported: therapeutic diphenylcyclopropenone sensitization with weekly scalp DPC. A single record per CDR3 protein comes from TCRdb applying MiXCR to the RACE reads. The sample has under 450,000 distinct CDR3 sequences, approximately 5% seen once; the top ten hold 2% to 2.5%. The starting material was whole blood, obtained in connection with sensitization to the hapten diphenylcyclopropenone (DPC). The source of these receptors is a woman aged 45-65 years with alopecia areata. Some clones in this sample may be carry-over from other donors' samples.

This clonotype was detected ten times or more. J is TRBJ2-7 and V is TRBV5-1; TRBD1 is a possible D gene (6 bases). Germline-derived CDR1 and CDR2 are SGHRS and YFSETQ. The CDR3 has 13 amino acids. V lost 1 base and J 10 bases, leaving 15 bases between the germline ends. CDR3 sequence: CASSLRTEDKQYF. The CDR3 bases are TGCGCCAGCAGCTTGAGGACAGAAGACAAACAGTACTTC.

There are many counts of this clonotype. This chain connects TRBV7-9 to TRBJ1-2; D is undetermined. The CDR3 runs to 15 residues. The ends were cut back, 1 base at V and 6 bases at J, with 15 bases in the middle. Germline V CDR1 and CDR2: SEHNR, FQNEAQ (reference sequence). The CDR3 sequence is CASSLDGGRGNGYTF. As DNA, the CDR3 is TGTGCCAGCAGCTTAGACGGAGGGCGAGGAAATGGCTACACCTTC.

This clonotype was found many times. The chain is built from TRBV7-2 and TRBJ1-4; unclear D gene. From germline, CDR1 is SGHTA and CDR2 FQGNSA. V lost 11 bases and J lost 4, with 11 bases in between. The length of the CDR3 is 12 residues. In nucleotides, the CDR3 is TGTGCCTCTACCAGCTTTAATGAAAAACTGTTTTTT. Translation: CASTSFNEKLFF. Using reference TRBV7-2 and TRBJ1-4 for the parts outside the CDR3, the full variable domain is GAGVSQSPSNKVTEKGKDVELRCDPISGHTALYWYRQSLGQGLEFLIYFQGNSAPDKSGLPSDRFSAERTGGSVSTLTIQRTQQEDSAVYLCASTSFNEKLFFGSGTQLSVL.

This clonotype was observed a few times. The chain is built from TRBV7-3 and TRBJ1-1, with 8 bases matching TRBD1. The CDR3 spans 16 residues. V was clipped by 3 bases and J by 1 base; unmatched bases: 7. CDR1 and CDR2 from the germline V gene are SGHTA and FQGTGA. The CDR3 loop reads CASSFTGGFGNTEAFF. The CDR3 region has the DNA TGTGCCAGCAGCTTCACAGGGGGTTTTGGGAACACTGAAGCTTTCTTT.

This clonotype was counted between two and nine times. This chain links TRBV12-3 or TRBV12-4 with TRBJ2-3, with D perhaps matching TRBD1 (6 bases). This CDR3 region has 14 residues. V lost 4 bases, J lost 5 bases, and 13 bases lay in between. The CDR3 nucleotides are TGTGCCAGCAGTTCCTTTGAGGGGGTAGATACGCAGTATTTT. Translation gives CASSSFEGVDTQYF.

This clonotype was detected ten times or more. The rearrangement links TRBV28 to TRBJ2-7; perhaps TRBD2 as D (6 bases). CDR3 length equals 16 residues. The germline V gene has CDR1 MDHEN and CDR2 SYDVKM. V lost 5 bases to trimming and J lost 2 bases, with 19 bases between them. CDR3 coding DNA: TGTGCCAGCAGTCATCAGTTCGGGACTCTTACCTACGAGCAGTACTTC. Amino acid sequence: CASSHQFGTLTYEQYF.

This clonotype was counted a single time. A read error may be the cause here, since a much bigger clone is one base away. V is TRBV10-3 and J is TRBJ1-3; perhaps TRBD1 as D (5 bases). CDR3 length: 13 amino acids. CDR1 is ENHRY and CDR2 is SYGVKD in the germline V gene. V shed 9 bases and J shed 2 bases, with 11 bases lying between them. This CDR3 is CAMPRVPGNTIYF. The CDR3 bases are TGTGCCATGCCCAGGGTGCCTGGAAACACCATATATTTT.

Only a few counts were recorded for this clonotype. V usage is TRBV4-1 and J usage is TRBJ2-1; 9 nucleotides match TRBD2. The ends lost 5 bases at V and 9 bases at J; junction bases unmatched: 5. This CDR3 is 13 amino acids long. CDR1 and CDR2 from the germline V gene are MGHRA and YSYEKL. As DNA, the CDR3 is TGCGCCAGCAGCTCTAGCGGGGTTGGTGAGCAGTTCTTC. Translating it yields CASSSSGVGEQFF.

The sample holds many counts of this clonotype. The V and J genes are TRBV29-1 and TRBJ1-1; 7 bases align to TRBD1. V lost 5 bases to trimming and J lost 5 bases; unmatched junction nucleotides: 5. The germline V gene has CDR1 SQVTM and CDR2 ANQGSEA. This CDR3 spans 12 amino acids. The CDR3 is CSVWFRGTEAFF. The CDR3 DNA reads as TGCAGCGTTTGGTTCAGGGGGACTGAAGCTTTCTTT.

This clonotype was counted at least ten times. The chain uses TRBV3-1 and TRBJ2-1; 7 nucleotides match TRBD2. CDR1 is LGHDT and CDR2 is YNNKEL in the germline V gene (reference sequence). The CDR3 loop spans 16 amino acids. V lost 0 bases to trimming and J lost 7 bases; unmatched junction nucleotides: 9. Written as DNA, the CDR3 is TGTGCCAGCAGCCAAGATTCCGGGGGGAGTAGAAATGAGCAGTTCTTC. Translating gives CASSQDSGGSRNEQFF.

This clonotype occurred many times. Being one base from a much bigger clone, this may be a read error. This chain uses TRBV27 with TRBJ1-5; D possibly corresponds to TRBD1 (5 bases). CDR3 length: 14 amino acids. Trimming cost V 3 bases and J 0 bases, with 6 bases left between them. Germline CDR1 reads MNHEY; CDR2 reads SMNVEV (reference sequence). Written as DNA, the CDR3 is TGTGCCAGCAGTTTCCAGGGTAGCAATCAGCCCCAGCATTTT. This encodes CASSFQGSNQPQHF.

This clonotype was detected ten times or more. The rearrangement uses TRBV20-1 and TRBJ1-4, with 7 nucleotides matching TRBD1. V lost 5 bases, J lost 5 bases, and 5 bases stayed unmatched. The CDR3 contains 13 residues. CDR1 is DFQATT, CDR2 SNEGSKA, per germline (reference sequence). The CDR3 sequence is CSAPRGANEKLFF. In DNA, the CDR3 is TGCAGTGCTCCCAGGGGGGCCAATGAAAAACTGTTTTTT.

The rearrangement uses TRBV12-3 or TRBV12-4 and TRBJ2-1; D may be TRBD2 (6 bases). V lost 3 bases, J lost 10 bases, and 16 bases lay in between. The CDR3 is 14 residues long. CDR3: CASSFRLAGGEQFF. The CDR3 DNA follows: TGTGCCAGCAGTTTTCGGCTAGCTGGGGGGGAGCAGTTCTTC.

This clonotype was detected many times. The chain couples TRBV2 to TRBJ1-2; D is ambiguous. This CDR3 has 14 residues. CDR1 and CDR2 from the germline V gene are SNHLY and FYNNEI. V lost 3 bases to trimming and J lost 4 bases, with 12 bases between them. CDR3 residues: CASSDDGTGYGYTF. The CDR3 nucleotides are TGTGCCAGCAGTGATGACGGAACCGGCTATGGCTACACCTTC.

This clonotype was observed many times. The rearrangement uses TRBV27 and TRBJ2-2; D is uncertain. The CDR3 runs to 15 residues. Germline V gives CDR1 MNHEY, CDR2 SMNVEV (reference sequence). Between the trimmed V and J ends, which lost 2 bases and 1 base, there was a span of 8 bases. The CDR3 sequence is CASSLGRLNTGELFF. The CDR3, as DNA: TGTGCCAGCAGTTTAGGACGATTGAACACCGGGGAGCTGTTTTTT.

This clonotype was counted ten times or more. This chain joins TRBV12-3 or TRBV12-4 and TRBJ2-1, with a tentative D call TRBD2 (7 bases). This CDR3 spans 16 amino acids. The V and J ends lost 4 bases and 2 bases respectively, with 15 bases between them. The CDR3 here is CASSSFGGPPYNEQFF. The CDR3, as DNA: TGTGCCAGCAGTTCCTTCGGGGGGCCTCCCTACAATGAGCAGTTCTTC.

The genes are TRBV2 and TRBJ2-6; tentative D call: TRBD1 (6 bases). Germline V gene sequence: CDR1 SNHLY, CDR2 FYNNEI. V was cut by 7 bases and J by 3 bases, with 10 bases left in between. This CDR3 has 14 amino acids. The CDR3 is CASNEGVGANVLTF. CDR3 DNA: TGTGCCAGCAACGAGGGGGTTGGGGCCAACGTCCTGACTTTC.

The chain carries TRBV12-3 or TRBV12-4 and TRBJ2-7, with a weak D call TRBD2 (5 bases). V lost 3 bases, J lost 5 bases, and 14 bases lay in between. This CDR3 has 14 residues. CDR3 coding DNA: TGTGCCAGCAGTTTTGGCGGGCTATCCAACGAGCAGTACTTC. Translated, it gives CASSFGGLSNEQYF.

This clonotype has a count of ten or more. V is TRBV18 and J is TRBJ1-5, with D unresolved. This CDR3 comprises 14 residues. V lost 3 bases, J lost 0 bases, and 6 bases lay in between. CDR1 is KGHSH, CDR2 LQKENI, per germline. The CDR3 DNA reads TGTGCCAGCTCACCGACAAATAGCAATCAGCCCCAGCATTTT. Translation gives CASSPTNSNQPQHF.

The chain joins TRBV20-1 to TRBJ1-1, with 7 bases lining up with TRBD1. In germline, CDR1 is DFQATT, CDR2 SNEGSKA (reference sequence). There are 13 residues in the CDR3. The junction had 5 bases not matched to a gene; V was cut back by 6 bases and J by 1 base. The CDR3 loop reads CSALRQGNTEAFF. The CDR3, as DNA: TGCAGTGCCTTAAGACAGGGGAACACTGAAGCTTTCTTT.

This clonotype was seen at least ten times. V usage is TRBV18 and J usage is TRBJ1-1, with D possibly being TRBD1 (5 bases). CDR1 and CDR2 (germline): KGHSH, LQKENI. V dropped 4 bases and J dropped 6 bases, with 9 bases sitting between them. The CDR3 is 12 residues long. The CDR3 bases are TGTGCCAGCTCACTCGAGACAGCTGAAGCTTTCTTT. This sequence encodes CASSLETAEAFF.

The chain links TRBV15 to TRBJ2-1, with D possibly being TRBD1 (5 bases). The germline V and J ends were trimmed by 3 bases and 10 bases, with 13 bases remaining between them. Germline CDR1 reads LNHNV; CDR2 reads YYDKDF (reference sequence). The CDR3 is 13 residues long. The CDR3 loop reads CATSRADRGEQFF. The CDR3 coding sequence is TGTGCCACCAGCAGGGCGGATAGGGGAGAGCAGTTCTTC.

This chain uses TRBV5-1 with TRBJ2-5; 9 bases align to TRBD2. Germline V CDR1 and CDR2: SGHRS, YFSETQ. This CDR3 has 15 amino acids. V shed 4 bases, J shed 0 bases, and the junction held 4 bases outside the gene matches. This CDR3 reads CASSKVAGDQETQYF. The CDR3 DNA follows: TGCGCCAGCAGCAAGGTAGCGGGGGACCAAGAGACCCAGTACTTC.

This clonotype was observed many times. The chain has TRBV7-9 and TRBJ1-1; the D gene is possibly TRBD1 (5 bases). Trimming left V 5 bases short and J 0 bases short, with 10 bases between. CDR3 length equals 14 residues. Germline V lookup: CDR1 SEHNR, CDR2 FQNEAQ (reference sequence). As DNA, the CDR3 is TGTGCCAGCAGCAGACAGTACATGAACACTGAAGCTTTCTTT. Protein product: CASSRQYMNTEAFF. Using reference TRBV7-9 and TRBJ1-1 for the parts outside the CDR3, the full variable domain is DTGVSQNPRHKITKRGQNVTFRCDPISEHNRLYWYRQTLGQGPEFLTYFQNEAQLEKSRLLSDRFSAERPKGSFSTLEIQRTEQGDSAMYLCASSRQYMNTEAFFGQGTRLTVV.

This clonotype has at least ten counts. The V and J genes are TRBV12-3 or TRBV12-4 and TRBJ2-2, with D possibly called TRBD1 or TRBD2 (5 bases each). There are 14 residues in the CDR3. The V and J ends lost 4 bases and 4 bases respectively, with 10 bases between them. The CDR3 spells CASSWGRITGELFF. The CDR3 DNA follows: TGTGCCAGCAGTTGGGGACGGATCACCGGGGAGCTGTTTTTT.

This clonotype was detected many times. CDR3 in DNA: TGTGCCAGCAGCAGCCGGGGGGGTCGGGACACTGAAGCTTTCTTT. Protein product: CASSSRGGRDTEAFF. This rearrangement joins TRBV7-8 to TRBJ1-1; TRBD1 is a possible D gene (5 bases). Germline assignment: CDR1 SGHVS and CDR2 FQNEAQ. There are 15 residues in the CDR3. Trimming took 5 bases from V and 3 from J, leaving 16 bases between them.

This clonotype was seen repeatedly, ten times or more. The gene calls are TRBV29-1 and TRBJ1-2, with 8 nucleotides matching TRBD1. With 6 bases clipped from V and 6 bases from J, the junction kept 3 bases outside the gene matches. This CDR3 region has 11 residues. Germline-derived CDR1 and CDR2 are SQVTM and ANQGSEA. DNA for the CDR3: TGCAGCGTCCAGGGGGCAGATGGCTACACCTTC. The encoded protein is CSVQGADGYTF.

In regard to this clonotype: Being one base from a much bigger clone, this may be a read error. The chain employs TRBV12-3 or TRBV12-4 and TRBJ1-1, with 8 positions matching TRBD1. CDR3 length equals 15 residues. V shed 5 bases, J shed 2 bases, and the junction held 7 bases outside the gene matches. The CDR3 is CASSAQGAANTEAFF. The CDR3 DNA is TGTGCCAGCAGTGCTCAGGGGGCAGCTAACACTGAAGCTTTCTTT.